This TCR beta chain originates from a study of OX40 agonist ivuxolimab in advanced cancers. Using immunoSEQ multiplex PCR, the repertoire was profiled, and TCRdb retains in-frame clones only, with some absent. The repertoire includes about 36,000 clones, 80% to 85% of them detected once, and 22% sits in the top ten. Peripheral blood came from all dose cohorts at three timepoints. Between the trimmed V and J ends, which lost 5 bases and 5 bases, there was a span of 12 bases. The CDR3 totals 13 residues. Looked up from germline, CDR1 is MNHEY and CDR2 is SMNVEV (reference sequence). The TCR comes from an adult with an advanced solid tumor such as melanoma, head and neck, liver or kidney cancer. The sequencing here drew on CD4+ or CD8+ T cells sorted from blood, taken in a trial of the OX40 agonist ivuxolimab. The V and J genes are TRBV27 and TRBJ1-1; D is unresolved. The CDR3 loop is CASSLRTTTEAFF. CDR3 nucleotides: TGTGCCAGCAGTCTAAGAACCACGACTGAAGCTTTCTTT.